This TCR beta chain was retrieved from a study of blood T cell repertoires in COVID-19. Study-wide background: PBMCs, B-cell-depleted T cells, or T cells provided the cDNA or gDNA that made up the material.

The count of this clone is one. Seattle patient enrollment occurred during active infection, with longitudinal follow-up thereafter. The length of the CDR3 is 13 residues. The ends were cut back, 4 bases at V and 6 bases at J, with 12 bases in the middle. The germline CDR1 and CDR2 sequences are MNHEY and SMNVEV (reference sequence). Under the authors' procedure: Cell counts per sample came from amplifying reference gene primers. The protocol was immunoSEQ multiplex PCR, while the TCRdb copy is restricted to in-frame clones and leaves out a portion. V and J calls and clone size are copied from that table; D and trimming were computed from the DNA. The data show some 120,000 clones, 80% to 95% seen once.

The sample comprised peripheral blood. The origin of this receptor is a man aged 45-60 years with COVID-19, enrolled during active disease. The V gene is TRBV27, the J gene TRBJ1-1; possibly TRBD1 for D (5 bases). CDR3 coding DNA: TGTGCCAGCAGTTCAGGGATTCTCCCTGAAGCTTTCTTT. Residues: CASSSGILPEAFF.